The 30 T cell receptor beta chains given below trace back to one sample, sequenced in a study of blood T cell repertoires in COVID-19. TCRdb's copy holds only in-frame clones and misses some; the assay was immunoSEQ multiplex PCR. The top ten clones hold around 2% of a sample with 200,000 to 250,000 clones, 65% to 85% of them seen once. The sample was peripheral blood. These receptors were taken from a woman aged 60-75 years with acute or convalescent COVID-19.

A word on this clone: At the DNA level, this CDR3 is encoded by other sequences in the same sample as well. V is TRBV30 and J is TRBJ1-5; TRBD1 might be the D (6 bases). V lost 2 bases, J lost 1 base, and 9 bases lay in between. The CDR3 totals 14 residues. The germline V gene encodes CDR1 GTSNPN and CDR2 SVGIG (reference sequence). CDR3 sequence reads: CAWSRTASNQPQHF. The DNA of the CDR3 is TGTGCCTGGAGTAGGACAGCGAGCAATCAGCCCCAGCATTTT.

The CDR3 sequence is CASSFSGSGNTIYF. Written as DNA, the CDR3 is TGTGCCAGCAGTTTTTCCGGGAGTGGAAACACCATATATTTT. The rearrangement joins TRBV27 to TRBJ1-3; D unclear. V dropped 3 bases and J dropped 3 bases, with 9 bases sitting between them. The CDR3 is 14 amino acids. Germline V gene sequence: CDR1 MNHEY, CDR2 SMNVEV (reference sequence).

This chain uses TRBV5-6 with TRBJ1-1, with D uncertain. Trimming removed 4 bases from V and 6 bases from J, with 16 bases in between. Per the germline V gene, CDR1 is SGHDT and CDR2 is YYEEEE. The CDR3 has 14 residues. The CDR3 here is CASSRGPGSPEAFF. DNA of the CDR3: TGTGCCAGCAGCCGTGGGCCGGGGTCACCTGAAGCTTTCTTT.

The CDR3 nucleotides are TGTGCCAGCAGCTACAGACCTACAGGGTTTAATGAGCAGTTCTTC. Its translation is CASSYRPTGFNEQFF. V usage is TRBV6-5 and J usage is TRBJ2-1; D may be TRBD1 (6 bases). Germline V gives CDR1 MNHEY, CDR2 SVGAGI. The length of the CDR3 is 15 residues. V lost 6 bases to trimming and J lost 7 bases, with 19 bases between them.

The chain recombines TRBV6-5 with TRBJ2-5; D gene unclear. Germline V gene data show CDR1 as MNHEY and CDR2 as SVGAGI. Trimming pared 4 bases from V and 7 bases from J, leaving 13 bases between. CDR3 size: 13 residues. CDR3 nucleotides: TGTGCCAGCAGTTTTGCTCAGGTTGGGACCCAGTACTTC. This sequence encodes CASSFAQVGTQYF.

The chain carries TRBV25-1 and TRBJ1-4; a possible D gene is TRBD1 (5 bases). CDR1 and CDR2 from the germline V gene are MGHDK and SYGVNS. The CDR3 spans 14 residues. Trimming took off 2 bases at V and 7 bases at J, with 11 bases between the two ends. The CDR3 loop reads CASSEPGRAEKLFF. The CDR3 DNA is TGTGCCAGCAGTGAACCAGGGAGGGCTGAAAAACTGTTTTTT.

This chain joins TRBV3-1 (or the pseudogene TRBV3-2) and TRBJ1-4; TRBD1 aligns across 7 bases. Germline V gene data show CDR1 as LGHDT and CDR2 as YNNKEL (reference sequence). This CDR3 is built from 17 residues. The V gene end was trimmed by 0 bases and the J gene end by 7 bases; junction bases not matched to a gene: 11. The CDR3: CASSQDYRQGRGEKLFF. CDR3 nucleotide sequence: TGTGCCAGCAGCCAAGATTATCGACAGGGTCGAGGTGAAAAACTGTTTTTT.

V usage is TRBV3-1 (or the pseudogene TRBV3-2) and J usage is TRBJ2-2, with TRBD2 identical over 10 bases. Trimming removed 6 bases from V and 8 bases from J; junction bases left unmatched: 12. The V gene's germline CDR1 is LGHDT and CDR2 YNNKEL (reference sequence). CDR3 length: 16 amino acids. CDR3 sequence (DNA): TGTGCCAGCAGAATCAGAACAGCGGGGGGGCCGGGGGAGCTGTTTTTT. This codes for CASRIRTAGGPGELFF.

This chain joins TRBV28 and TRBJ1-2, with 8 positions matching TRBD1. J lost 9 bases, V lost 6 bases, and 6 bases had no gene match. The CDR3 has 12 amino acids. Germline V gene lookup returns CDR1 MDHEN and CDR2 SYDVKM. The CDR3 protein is CASRDRAESYTF. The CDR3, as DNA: TGTGCCAGCAGGGACAGGGCTGAAAGCTACACCTTC.

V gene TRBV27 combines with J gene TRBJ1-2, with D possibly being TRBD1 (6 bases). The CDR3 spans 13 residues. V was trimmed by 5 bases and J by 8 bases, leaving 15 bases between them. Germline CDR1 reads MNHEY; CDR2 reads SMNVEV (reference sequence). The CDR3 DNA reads TGTGCCAGCAGTGTAGGACAGACCAGAGGCTACACCTTC. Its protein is CASSVGQTRGYTF.

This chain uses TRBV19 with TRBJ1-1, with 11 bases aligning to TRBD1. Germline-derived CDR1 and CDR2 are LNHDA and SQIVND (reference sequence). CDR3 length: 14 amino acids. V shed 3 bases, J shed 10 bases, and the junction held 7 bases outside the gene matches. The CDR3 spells CASSIVPGQGVAFF. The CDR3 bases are TGTGCCAGTAGTATCGTCCCGGGACAGGGGGTAGCTTTCTTT.

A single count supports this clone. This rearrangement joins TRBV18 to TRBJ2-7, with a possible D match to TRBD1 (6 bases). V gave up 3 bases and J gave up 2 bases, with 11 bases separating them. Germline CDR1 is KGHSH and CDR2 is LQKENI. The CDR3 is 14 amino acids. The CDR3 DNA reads TGTGCCAGCTCACCGGGACGACAGGCCTACGAGCAGTACTTC. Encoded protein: CASSPGRQAYEQYF.

CDR3 DNA: TGCGCCAGCCGACAGGAAACGAACACTGAAGCTTTCTTT. Its protein is CASRQETNTEAFF. The V call is TRBV5-1, the J call TRBJ1-1; perhaps TRBD1 as D (6 bases). Germline CDR1 reads SGHRS; CDR2 reads YFSETQ. This CDR3 contains 13 residues. V was cut by 7 bases and J by 1 base, with 11 bases left in between. The full variable domain, completed using reference TRBV5-1 and TRBJ1-1, is KAGVTQTPRYLIKTRGQQVTLSCSPISGHRSVSWYQQTPGQGLQFLFEYFSETQRNKGNFPGRFSGRQFSNSRSEMNVSTLELGDSALYLCASRQETNTEAFFGQGTRLTVV.

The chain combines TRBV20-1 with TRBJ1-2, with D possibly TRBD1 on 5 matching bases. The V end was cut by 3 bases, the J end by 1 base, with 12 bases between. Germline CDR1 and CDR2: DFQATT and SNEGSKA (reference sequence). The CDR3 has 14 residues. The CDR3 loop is CSASSGFGNYGYTF. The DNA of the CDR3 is TGCAGTGCTAGTTCAGGGTTCGGTAACTATGGCTACACCTTC.

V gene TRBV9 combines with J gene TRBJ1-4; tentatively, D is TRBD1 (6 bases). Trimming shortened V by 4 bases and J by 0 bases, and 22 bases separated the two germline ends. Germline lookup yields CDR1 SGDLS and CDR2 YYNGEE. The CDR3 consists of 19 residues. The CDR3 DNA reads TGTGCCAGCAGCCCAAAACAGGGCTCCGGGACAACAACTAATGAAAAACTGTTTTTT. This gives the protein CASSPKQGSGTTTNEKLFF.

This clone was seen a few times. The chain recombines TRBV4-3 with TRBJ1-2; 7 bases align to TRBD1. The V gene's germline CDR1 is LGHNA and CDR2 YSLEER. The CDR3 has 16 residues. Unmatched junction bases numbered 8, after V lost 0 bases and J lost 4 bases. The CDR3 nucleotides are TGCGCCAGCAGCCAAGAGGTCACAGGGGCTTTCTATGGCTACACCTTC. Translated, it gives CASSQEVTGAFYGYTF.

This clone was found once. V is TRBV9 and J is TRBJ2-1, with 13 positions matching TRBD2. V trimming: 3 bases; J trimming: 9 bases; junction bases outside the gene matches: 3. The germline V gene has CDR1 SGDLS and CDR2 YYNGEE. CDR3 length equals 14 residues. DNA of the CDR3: TGTGCCAGCAGCGCCCGGACTAGCGGGGGTGAGCAGTTCTTC. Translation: CASSARTSGGEQFF. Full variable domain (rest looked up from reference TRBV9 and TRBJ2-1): DSGVTQTPKHLITATGQRVTLRCSPRSGDLSVYWYQQSLDQGLQFLIQYYNGEERAKGNILERFSAQQFPDLHSELNLSSLELGDSALYFCASSARTSGGEQFFGPGTRLTVL.

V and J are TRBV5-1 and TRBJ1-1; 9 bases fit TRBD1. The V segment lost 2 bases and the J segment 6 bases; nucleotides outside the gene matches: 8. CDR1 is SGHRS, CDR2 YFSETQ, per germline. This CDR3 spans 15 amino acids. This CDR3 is CASSFTPGQGAEAFF. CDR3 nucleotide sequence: TGCGCCAGCAGCTTTACCCCGGGACAGGGCGCTGAAGCTTTCTTT.

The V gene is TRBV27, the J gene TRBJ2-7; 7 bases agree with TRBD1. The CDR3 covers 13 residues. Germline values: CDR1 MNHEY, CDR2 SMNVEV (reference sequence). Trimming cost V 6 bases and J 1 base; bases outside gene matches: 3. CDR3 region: CASRSGQSYEQYF. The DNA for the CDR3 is TGTGCCAGCAGGTCGGGACAGTCCTACGAGCAGTACTTC.

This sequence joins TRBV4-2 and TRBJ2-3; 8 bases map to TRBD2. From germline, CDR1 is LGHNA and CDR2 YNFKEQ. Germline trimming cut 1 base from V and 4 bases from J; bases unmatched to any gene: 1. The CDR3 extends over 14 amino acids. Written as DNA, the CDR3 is TGTGCCAGCAGCCAAGCGGGGGGGGCAGATACGCAGTATTTT. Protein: CASSQAGGADTQYF.

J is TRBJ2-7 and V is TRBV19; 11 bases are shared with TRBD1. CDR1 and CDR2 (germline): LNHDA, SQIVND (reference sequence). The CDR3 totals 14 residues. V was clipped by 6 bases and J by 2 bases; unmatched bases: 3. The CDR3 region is CASSGTGGTYEQYF. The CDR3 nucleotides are TGTGCCAGTAGCGGGACAGGGGGGACCTACGAGCAGTACTTC.

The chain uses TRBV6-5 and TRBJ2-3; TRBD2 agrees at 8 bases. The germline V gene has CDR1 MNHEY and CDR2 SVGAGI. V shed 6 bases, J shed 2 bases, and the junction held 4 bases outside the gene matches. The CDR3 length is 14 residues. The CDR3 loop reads CASRERGTTDTQYF. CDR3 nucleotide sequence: TGTGCCAGCAGGGAGCGGGGGACCACAGATACGCAGTATTTT.

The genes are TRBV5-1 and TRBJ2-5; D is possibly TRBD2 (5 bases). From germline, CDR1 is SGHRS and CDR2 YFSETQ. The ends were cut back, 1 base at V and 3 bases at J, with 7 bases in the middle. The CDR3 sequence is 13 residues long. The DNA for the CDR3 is TGCGCCAGCAGCTTGTTCGGGGAAGAGACCCAGTACTTC. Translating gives CASSLFGEETQYF.

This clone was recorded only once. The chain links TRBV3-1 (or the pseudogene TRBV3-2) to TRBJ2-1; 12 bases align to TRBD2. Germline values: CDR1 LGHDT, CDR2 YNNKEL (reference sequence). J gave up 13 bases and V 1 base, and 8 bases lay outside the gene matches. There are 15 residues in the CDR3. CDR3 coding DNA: TGTGCCAGCAGCCAAGTACCTAGCGGGGGGGAACTCCAGTTCTTC. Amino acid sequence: CASSQVPSGGELQFF.

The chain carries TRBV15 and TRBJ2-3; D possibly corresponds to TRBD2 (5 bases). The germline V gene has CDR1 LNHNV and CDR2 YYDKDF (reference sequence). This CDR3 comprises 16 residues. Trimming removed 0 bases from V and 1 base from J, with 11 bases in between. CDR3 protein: CATSRDGELRTDTQYF. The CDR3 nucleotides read TGTGCCACCAGCAGAGACGGGGAGCTACGCACAGATACGCAGTATTTT.

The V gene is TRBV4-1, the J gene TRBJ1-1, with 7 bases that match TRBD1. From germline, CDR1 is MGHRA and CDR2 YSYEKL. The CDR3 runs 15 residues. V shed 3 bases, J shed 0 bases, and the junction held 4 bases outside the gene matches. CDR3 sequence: CASSHPQGLNTEAFF. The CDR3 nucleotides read TGCGCCAGCAGCCATCCACAGGGGCTGAACACTGAAGCTTTCTTT.

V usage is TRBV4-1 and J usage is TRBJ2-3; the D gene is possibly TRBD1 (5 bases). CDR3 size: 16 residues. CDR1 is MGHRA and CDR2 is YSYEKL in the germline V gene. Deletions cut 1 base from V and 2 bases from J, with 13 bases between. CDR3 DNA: TGCGCCAGCAGCCAAGTCGACAGAGTGAACACAGATACGCAGTATTTT. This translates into CASSQVDRVNTDTQYF.

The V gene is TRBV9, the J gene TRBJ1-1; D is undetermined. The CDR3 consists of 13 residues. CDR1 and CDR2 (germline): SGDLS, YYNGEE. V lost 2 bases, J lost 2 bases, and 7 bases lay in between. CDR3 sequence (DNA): TGTGCCAGCAGCGTGCAGGTTAACACTGAAGCTTTCTTT. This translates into CASSVQVNTEAFF.

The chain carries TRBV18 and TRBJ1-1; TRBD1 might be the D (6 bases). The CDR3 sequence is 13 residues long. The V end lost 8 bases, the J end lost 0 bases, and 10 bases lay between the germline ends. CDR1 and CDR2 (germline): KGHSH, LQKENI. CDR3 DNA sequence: TGTGCCAGCCGGACAGAGATGAACACTGAAGCTTTCTTT. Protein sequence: CASRTEMNTEAFF.

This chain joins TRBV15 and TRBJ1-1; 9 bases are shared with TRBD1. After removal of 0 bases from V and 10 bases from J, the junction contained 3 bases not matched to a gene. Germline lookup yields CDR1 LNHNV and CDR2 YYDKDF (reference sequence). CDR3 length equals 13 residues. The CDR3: CATSRDGQGRAFF. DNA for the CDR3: TGTGCCACCAGCAGAGACGGACAGGGGCGAGCTTTCTTT.